The 25 T cell receptor beta chains given below trace back to one sample, sequenced in a study of cytomegalovirus exposure and HLA in healthy donors. Amplification used 60 Vbeta primers and 13 Jbeta primers. This table comes from immunoSEQ multiplex PCR, and its TCRdb copy is limited to in-frame clones, with some not included. This table has around 100,000 clones, 55% to 80% appearing once. Sequencing input: PBMCs. Receptors originate from a human donor in good health.

The rearrangement joins TRBV18 to TRBJ2-5, with D perhaps matching TRBD2 (6 bases). V was clipped by 6 bases and J by 1 base, with 9 bases between them. The CDR3 runs to 13 residues. Germline V gene lookup returns CDR1 KGHSH and CDR2 LQKENI. The CDR3 DNA sequence: TGTGCCAGCTCCCGGGAGAGCCAAGAGACCCAGTACTTC. The encoded protein is CASSRESQETQYF.

The CDR3 loop is CASSNPGPGELFF. CDR3 in DNA: TGTGCCAGCAGTAACCCAGGGCCCGGGGAGCTGTTTTTT. This sequence joins TRBV27 and TRBJ2-2, with D perhaps matching TRBD1 (5 bases). CDR1 and CDR2 (germline): MNHEY, SMNVEV (reference sequence). Trimming removed 5 bases at V and 6 bases at J, with 10 bases between. The CDR3 spans 13 residues.

This clone has just a few counts. The chain couples TRBV28 to TRBJ2-7; 7 bases fit TRBD2. CDR1 MDHEN and CDR2 SYDVKM come from the germline V gene. The trim removed 6 bases at V and 9 bases at J, leaving 14 bases unmatched. The CDR3 length is 14 residues. CDR3 loop: CASRLPGGLAVQYF. In DNA form, the CDR3 reads TGTGCCAGCAGACTTCCGGGGGGTTTGGCTGTGCAGTACTTC.

The gene calls are TRBV7-2 and TRBJ1-1; 7 nucleotides agree with TRBD1. The CDR3 covers 15 residues. Per germline, CDR1 SGHTA and CDR2 FQGNSA. Trimming removed 0 bases from V and 3 bases from J; junction bases left unmatched: 4. The CDR3 coding sequence is TGTGCCAGCAGCTTAGCGACAGGGACTTACACTGAAGCTTTCTTT. As protein: CASSLATGTYTEAFF.

The genes are TRBV18 and TRBJ2-3, with D perhaps TRBD2 (5 bases). The CDR3 consists of 15 residues. V was pared by 1 base and J by 5 bases, with 13 bases between. Germline loops: CDR1 KGHSH, CDR2 LQKENI. CDR3 amino acids: CASSPQGVVGDTQYF. CDR3 coding DNA: TGTGCCAGCTCACCACAGGGAGTTGTTGGAGATACGCAGTATTTT.

This clone was observed a few times. The rearrangement links TRBV19 to TRBJ1-5; D is ambiguous. Trimming removed 8 bases at V and 2 bases at J, with 7 bases between. The CDR3 is 12 amino acids. The germline gives CDR1 LNHDA, CDR2 SQIVND (reference sequence). The CDR3 nucleotides read TGTGCCAGTCAGGAGGGCAATCAGCCCCAGCATTTT. Translated: CASQEGNQPQHF.

V and J are TRBV15 and TRBJ1-1, with D possibly being TRBD1 (6 bases). The CDR3 consists of 15 residues. With 6 bases removed from V and 3 bases from J, the gap between germline ends came to 17 bases. Germline CDR1 LNHNV, CDR2 YYDKDF (reference sequence). The CDR3: CATRPGQRQHTEAFF. The CDR3 DNA is TGTGCCACCAGGCCAGGACAGCGACAACACACTGAAGCTTTCTTT. Full variable domain (remainder filled in from reference TRBV15 and TRBJ1-1): DAMVIQNPRYQVTQFGKPVTLSCSQTLNHNVMYWYQQKSSQAPKLLFHYYDKDFNNEADTPDNFQSRRPNTSFCFLDIRSPGLGDTAMYLCATRPGQRQHTEAFFGQGTRLTVV.

This chain uses TRBV10-3 with TRBJ2-7, with TRBD2 matching over 13 bases. V trimming: 0 bases; J trimming: 2 bases; junction bases outside the gene matches: 4. Germline V gene data show CDR1 as ENHRY and CDR2 as SYGVKD. This CDR3 has 17 amino acids. The CDR3 here is CAISESELAGGPYEQYF. The CDR3 DNA reads TGTGCCATCAGTGAGTCTGAACTAGCGGGAGGGCCCTACGAGCAGTACTTC.

The V and J genes are TRBV5-6 and TRBJ1-1; no clear D gene. With 0 bases removed from V and 5 bases from J, the gap between germline ends came to 14 bases. Germline lookup yields CDR1 SGHDT and CDR2 YYEEEE. The CDR3 sequence is 15 residues long. Here the CDR3 reads CASSLGLPDGTEAFF. The CDR3 DNA is TGTGCCAGCAGCTTGGGACTGCCGGATGGTACTGAAGCTTTCTTT.

The chain is built from TRBV30 and TRBJ1-3; D remains ambiguous. Germline CDR1 GTSNPN, CDR2 SVGIG (reference sequence). The CDR3 loop spans 15 amino acids. Trimming removed 5 bases from V and 0 bases from J, with 14 bases in between. CDR3 sequence reads: CAWSGPGPSGNTIYF. The CDR3 region has the DNA TGTGCCTGGTCGGGTCCCGGCCCCTCTGGAAACACCATATATTTT.

The CDR3 spells CASSQDPQIAAVYDTQYF. CDR3 coding DNA: TGCGCCAGCAGCCAAGATCCCCAAATTGCGGCAGTCTACGATACGCAGTATTTT. This rearrangement joins TRBV4-1 to TRBJ2-3; no firm D call. Per the germline V gene, CDR1 is MGHRA and CDR2 is YSYEKL. This CDR3 spans 18 amino acids. The V and J ends lost 0 bases and 6 bases respectively, with 22 bases between them.

In nucleotides, the CDR3 is TGCAGTGCCAACGCAGGAGATACGCAGTATTTT. This encodes CSANAGDTQYF. The gene calls are TRBV20-1 and TRBJ2-3; D gene uncertain. This CDR3 spans 11 amino acids. Germline assignment: CDR1 DFQATT and CDR2 SNEGSKA (reference sequence). Trimming stripped 6 bases from V and 5 bases from J, with 9 bases between.

The chain couples TRBV6-5 to TRBJ2-1; TRBD2 agrees at 11 bases. The germline V gene has CDR1 MNHEY and CDR2 SVGAGI. CDR3 size: 14 residues. V lost 5 bases to trimming and J lost 7 bases; unmatched junction nucleotides: 4. The CDR3 here is CASSLAGGRNEQFF. CDR3 coding DNA: TGTGCCAGCAGTCTAGCGGGAGGACGAAATGAGCAGTTCTTC.

The sample holds one count of this clone. The CDR3 is CATSTMYYGYTF. CDR3 DNA sequence: TGTGCCACCTCGACAATGTACTATGGCTACACCTTC. The chain couples TRBV10-3 to TRBJ1-2; D is uncertain. Trimming stripped 10 bases from V and 3 bases from J, with 12 bases between. The CDR3 runs 12 residues. Germline V gene data show CDR1 as ENHRY and CDR2 as SYGVKD.

This chain connects TRBV28 to TRBJ1-1, with D unclear. Trimming cost V 5 bases and J 5 bases, with 27 bases left between them. CDR3 length: 18 residues. Per the germline V gene, CDR1 is MDHEN and CDR2 is SYDVKM. CDR3 loop: CASSTIFPSPHPQTEAFF. The CDR3 DNA reads as TGTGCCAGCAGTACTATATTCCCGAGTCCTCACCCTCAAACTGAAGCTTTCTTT.

The chain has TRBV6-6 and TRBJ2-5, with TRBD1 matching 8 bases. The germline V gene has CDR1 MNHNY and CDR2 SVGAGI (reference sequence). CDR3 length equals 14 residues. Trimming at V came to 6 bases and at J to 4 bases, leaving 7 bases not matched to a gene. The DNA of the CDR3 is TGTGCCAGCAGCCCCAGGACAGGGCTAGAGACCCAGTACTTC. Its protein is CASSPRTGLETQYF.

The V call is TRBV10-3, the J call TRBJ1-5, with D unclear. The CDR3 totals 13 residues. Trimming removed 2 bases at V and 7 bases at J, with 9 bases between. The germline V gene encodes CDR1 ENHRY and CDR2 SYGVKD. The chain's CDR3 is CAISEEGGQPQHF. Here the CDR3 DNA reads TGTGCCATCAGTGAGGAGGGAGGACAGCCCCAGCATTTT.

For the CDR3, the DNA is TGTGCCAGCAGCAAACGACAGGCCAACACAGATACGCAGTATTTT. Translated: CASSKRQANTDTQYF. V is TRBV7-6 and J is TRBJ2-3, with a weak D call TRBD1 (6 bases). Germline V CDR1 and CDR2: SGHVS, FNYEAQ. This CDR3 has 15 amino acids. V shed 5 bases and J shed 2 bases, with 14 bases lying between them.

This sequence joins TRBV28 and TRBJ1-2; 8 nucleotides line up with TRBD1. The trim removed 6 bases at V and 1 base at J, leaving 16 bases unmatched. CDR3 length equals 18 residues. Germline V gives CDR1 MDHEN, CDR2 SYDVKM. The CDR3 protein is CASRWGGRQGLGNYGYTF. CDR3 nucleotide sequence: TGTGCCAGCAGATGGGGGGGGCGACAGGGGTTGGGTAACTATGGCTACACCTTC.

The CDR3: CASSLPGLAVGTGELFF. The CDR3 DNA reads as TGTGCCAGCAGCCTTCCGGGACTAGCGGTCGGCACCGGGGAGCTGTTTTTT. The chain recombines TRBV5-4 with TRBJ2-2; TRBD2 aligns across 11 bases. The ends lost 4 bases at V and 4 bases at J; junction bases unmatched: 9. The CDR3 has 17 amino acids. CDR1 is SGHNT, CDR2 YYREEE, per germline (reference sequence).

The genes are TRBV27 and TRBJ2-7, with TRBD2 matching 10 bases. Germline CDR1 and CDR2: MNHEY and SMNVEV (reference sequence). V dropped 5 bases and J dropped 6; count of bases not matched to a gene: 13. The CDR3 is 16 residues long. CDR3 DNA: TGTGCCAGCAGTCAAAAAGAGCTAGCGGGAGTCGGCGAGCAGTACTTC. Translating gives CASSQKELAGVGEQYF.

The chain combines TRBV7-9 with TRBJ2-1, with 9 bases lining up with TRBD1. The CDR3 is made up of 15 amino acids. The ends lost 4 bases at V and 6 bases at J; junction bases unmatched: 7. The germline V gene has CDR1 SEHNR and CDR2 FQNEAQ (reference sequence). CDR3 bases: TGTGCCAGCAGCTCCGGGACAGGGAAGAGCAATGAGCAGTTCTTC. As protein: CASSSGTGKSNEQFF.

This clone has only a few counts. The V gene is TRBV11-2, the J gene TRBJ2-3, with TRBD2 matching 12 bases. Germline CDR1 reads SGHAT; CDR2 reads FQNNGV. The CDR3 runs to 15 residues. With V trimmed by 6 bases and J by 4 bases, 5 bases remained unmatched. The CDR3 DNA reads TGTGCCAGCAGGTTGACTAGCGGGAGAGCAGATACGCAGTATTTT. Residues: CASRLTSGRADTQYF.

The CDR3 nucleotides are TGCGCCAGCAGCCCGGAAGGCCGGGGCTCCTACGAGCAGTACTTC. It codes for CASSPEGRGSYEQYF. This chain joins TRBV5-1 and TRBJ2-7; perhaps TRBD2 as D (5 bases). Trimming took 4 bases from V and 0 from J, leaving 14 bases between them. CDR3 length: 15 amino acids. CDR1 and CDR2 (germline): SGHRS, YFSETQ.

V is TRBV19 and J is TRBJ2-5, with D perhaps TRBD2 (6 bases). The CDR3 spans 14 residues. The V end was cut by 6 bases, the J end by 5 bases, with 16 bases between. The germline V gene has CDR1 LNHDA and CDR2 SQIVND (reference sequence). CDR3 protein: CASSGLAFAETQYF. The CDR3 DNA reads as TGTGCCAGTAGCGGGCTAGCGTTTGCGGAGACCCAGTACTTC. Combining the CDR3 with reference TRBV19 and TRBJ2-5 gives the whole variable domain DGGITQSPKYLFRKEGQNVTLSCEQNLNHDAMYWYRQDPGQGLRLIYYSQIVNDFQKGDIAEGYSVSREKKESFPLTVTSAQKNPTAFYLCASSGLAFAETQYFGPGTRLLVL.